This paragraph covers one T cell receptor (beta chain) sequence. Its antigen is as yet unknown. The data belong to a study of tumor-infiltrating lymphocytes in primary liver carcinoma. Out of unsorted whole blood came the blood RNA, and germline DNA was extracted as well. Every patient had chronic HBV infection and was treatment-naive. What was collected before surgery was about 4 milliliters of peripheral blood. Overall study results and limits: It was in tumors, not blood, that the top-250-clone fraction was significantly higher (p = 0.039).

TCR beta cDNA came from roughly 0.45 ug total RNA, primed with a constant-region primer. Three rounds of nested multiplex PCR with slightly modified ARM-PCR produced TCR beta libraries. TRBV1-TRBV30 forward primers and a C-beta reverse primer were used in the first two PCR rounds, which each ran for about 11 cycles. TCRdb used MiXCR to reprocess the multiplex PCR reads, holding one entry per CDR3 protein. The sample has 300,000 to 400,000 distinct CDR3 sequences, roughly 61% seen once. CDR3 length: 14 residues. Unmatched junction bases numbered 9, after V lost 6 bases and J lost 5 bases. Germline CDR1 GTSNPN, CDR2 SVGIG (reference sequence).

This receptor was obtained from a man between 40 and 49 years old with primary liver carcinoma and hepatitis B virus infection. The rearrangement joins TRBV30 to TRBJ2-3, with TRBD1 identical over 9 bases. Sequencing was done on a sample of peripheral blood. This chain's CDR3 is CACDTGGERDTQYF. CDR3 DNA: TGTGCCTGTGATACAGGGGGCGAAAGAGATACGCAGTATTTT.